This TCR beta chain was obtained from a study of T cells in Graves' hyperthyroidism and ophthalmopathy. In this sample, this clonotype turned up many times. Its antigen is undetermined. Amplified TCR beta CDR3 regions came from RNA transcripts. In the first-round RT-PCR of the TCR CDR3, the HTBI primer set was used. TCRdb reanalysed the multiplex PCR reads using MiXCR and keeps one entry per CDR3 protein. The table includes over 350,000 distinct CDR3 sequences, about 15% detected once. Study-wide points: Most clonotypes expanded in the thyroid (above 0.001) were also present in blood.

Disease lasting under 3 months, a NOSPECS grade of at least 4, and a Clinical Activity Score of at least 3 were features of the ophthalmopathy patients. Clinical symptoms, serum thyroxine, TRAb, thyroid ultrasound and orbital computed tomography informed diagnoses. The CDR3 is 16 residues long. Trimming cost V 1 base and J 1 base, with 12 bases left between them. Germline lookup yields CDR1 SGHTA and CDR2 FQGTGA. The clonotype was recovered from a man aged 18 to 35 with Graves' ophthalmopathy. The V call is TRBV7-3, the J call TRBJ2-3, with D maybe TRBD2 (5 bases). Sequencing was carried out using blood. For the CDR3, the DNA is TGTGCCAGCAGCTTAAAAAGAGGGTTTCGCACAGATACGCAGTATTTT. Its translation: CASSLKRGFRTDTQYF.